The 10 T cell receptor beta chains below were found in one sample sequenced in a study of breast tumors, draining lymph nodes, adjacent tissues. One entry per CDR3 protein results from TCRdb running MiXCR on the multiplex PCR reads. The profile covers 30,000 to 35,000 distinct CDR3 sequences, with roughly two thirds appearing a single time and 18% taken by the ten largest. Sequencing used breast tumor tissue. The receptors were sampled from a female donor with breast cancer. Some clones in this sample may be carry-over from other donors' samples.

The V call is TRBV5-6, the J call TRBJ2-7; TRBD1 is a possible D gene (5 bases). Trimming took 0 bases from V and 2 from J, leaving 18 bases between them. The CDR3 contains 17 residues. The germline CDR1 and CDR2 sequences are SGHDT and YYEEEE. DNA of the CDR3: TGTGCCAGCAGCTTGGGTCGCCAGGGTTACACAACCTACGAGCAGTACTTC. Translating gives CASSLGRQGYTTYEQYF.

This clonotype has just one count. The chain is built from TRBV24-1 and TRBJ2-7; TRBD2 agrees at 12 bases. Germline assignment: CDR1 KGHDR and CDR2 SFDVKD. The CDR3 totals 13 residues. Losses at the gene ends were 12 bases for V and 7 bases for J; bases not matched to a gene: 9. CDR3 protein: CAVNVGLAGEQYF. The DNA for the CDR3 is TGTGCCGTGAACGTTGGACTAGCGGGAGAGCAGTACTTC.

This clonotype was recorded once. The CDR3 nucleotides are TGTGCCAGCAGCCTCAAGAGCTCTGGGGCCAACGTCCTGACTTTC. Translating gives CASSLKSSGANVLTF. The chain carries TRBV7-8 and TRBJ2-6; no clear D gene. Germline loops: CDR1 SGHVS, CDR2 FQNEAQ. The CDR3 spans 15 residues. V lost 5 bases to trimming and J lost 0 bases, with 8 bases between them. Looking up the rest from reference TRBV7-8 and TRBJ2-6 gives the full variable domain: GAGVSQSPRYKVAKRGQDVALRCDPISGHVSLFWYQQALGQGPEFLTYFQNEAQLDKSGLPSDRFFAERPEGSVSTLKIQRTQQEDSAVYLCASSLKSSGANVLTFGAGSRLTVL.

The DNA of the CDR3 is TGTGCCAGCAGCTTATCTTCCGGCGCCGATGAGCAGTTCTTC. Protein: CASSLSSGADEQFF. The rearrangement joins TRBV7-3 to TRBJ2-1, with D unresolved. With 2 bases removed from V and 8 bases from J, the gap between germline ends came to 13 bases. The CDR3 is 14 residues long. Per the germline V gene, CDR1 is SGHTA and CDR2 is FQGTGA.

The rearrangement joins TRBV5-1 to TRBJ1-5; 10 positions agree with TRBD1. The CDR3 covers 14 residues. J lost 5 bases, V lost 4 bases, and 3 bases had no gene match. Germline-derived CDR1 and CDR2 are SGHRS and YFSETQ. As DNA, the CDR3 is TGCGCCAGCAGCCCTGGGACAGGGGATCAGCCCCAGCATTTT. Its protein product is CASSPGTGDQPQHF.

This clonotype has ten or more counts. The V gene is TRBV5-1, the J gene TRBJ2-3; D ambiguous. This CDR3 has 13 amino acids. Germline V gene data show CDR1 as SGHRS and CDR2 as YFSETQ. With 3 bases removed from V and 0 bases from J, the gap between germline ends came to 5 bases. CDR3 nucleotides: TGCGCCAGCAGCTCAACAAGCACAGATACGCAGTATTTT. Translated: CASSSTSTDTQYF.

This sequence joins TRBV10-3 and TRBJ2-7; 10 bases are a match to TRBD1. V gave up 4 bases and J gave up 3 bases; unmatched junction bases: 6. CDR1 and CDR2 from the germline V gene are ENHRY and SYGVKD. This CDR3 has 15 residues. The CDR3 region is CAISGGDRGRYEQYF. In nucleotides, the CDR3 is TGTGCCATCAGTGGGGGGGACAGGGGTCGCTACGAGCAGTACTTC.

This chain links TRBV20-1 with TRBJ1-5; D is unresolved. Germline CDR1 reads DFQATT; CDR2 reads SNEGSKA (reference sequence). There are 15 residues in the CDR3. The V gene lost 1 base and the J gene lost 2 bases, with 12 bases spanning the gap. The CDR3 spells CSARGAVWGNQPQHF. DNA for the CDR3: TGCAGTGCTAGAGGCGCGGTTTGGGGCAATCAGCCCCAGCATTTT.

The V gene is TRBV20-1, the J gene TRBJ1-6; 8 bases agree with TRBD1. V lost 1 base to trimming and J lost 0 bases; unmatched junction nucleotides: 5. The CDR3 extends over 17 amino acids. CDR1 DFQATT and CDR2 SNEGSKA come from the germline V gene (reference sequence). DNA of the CDR3: TGCAGTGCTAGAGTTCGGACAGGGAGCTCCTATAATTCACCCCTCCACTTT. This gives the protein CSARVRTGSSYNSPLHF.

J is TRBJ1-6 and V is TRBV7-8; D is unclear. The CDR3 length is 15 residues. The germline V gene has CDR1 SGHVS and CDR2 FQNEAQ. The ends were cut back, 1 base at V and 5 bases at J, with 9 bases in the middle. The CDR3 region is CASSLVSVNNSPLHF. CDR3 in DNA: TGTGCCAGCAGCTTAGTATCGGTGAATAATTCACCCCTCCACTTT.